A single sample gave rise to the 18 T cell receptor beta chains below, sequenced in a study of cytomegalovirus exposure and HLA in healthy donors. Amplification used 60 Vbeta primers and 13 Jbeta primers. Profiled with immunoSEQ multiplex PCR; TCRdb holds only in-frame clones, not every one. The sample shows 95,000 or so clones, about four fifths of them seen only once. The specimen was PBMCs. These receptors all stem from a middle-aged woman in good health and CMV-seronegative.

The chain uses TRBV19 and TRBJ1-1; D is perhaps TRBD1 (6 bases). Trimming stripped 5 bases from V and 1 base from J, with 14 bases between. The CDR3 is 15 amino acids. Germline assignment: CDR1 LNHDA and CDR2 SQIVND (reference sequence). The CDR3 reads CASSAVRGGNTEAFF. The CDR3 DNA is TGTGCCAGTAGTGCAGTCCGAGGGGGGAACACTGAAGCTTTCTTT.

CDR3 nucleotide sequence: TGTGCCAGCAGCTTAGCCGGGTTTCAGGAGACCCAGTACTTC. Encoded protein: CASSLAGFQETQYF. The chain carries TRBV7-2 and TRBJ2-5; D remains ambiguous. CDR3 length: 14 amino acids. V was cut by 0 bases and J by 5 bases, with 10 bases left in between. Germline CDR1 is SGHTA and CDR2 is FQGNSA.

This chain joins TRBV6-5 and TRBJ2-3; D may be TRBD2 (7 bases). The V gene's germline CDR1 is MNHEY and CDR2 SVGAGI. The CDR3 spans 11 residues. Trimming removed 7 bases from V and 11 bases from J, with 13 bases in between. CDR3 sequence reads: CASTTGGQQYF. In DNA form, the CDR3 reads TGTGCCAGCACCACGGGGGGCCAGCAGTATTTT.

The chain carries TRBV6-1 and TRBJ1-2, with D perhaps matching TRBD1 (5 bases). Trimming cost V 8 bases and J 5 bases, with 12 bases left between them. The CDR3 sequence is 12 residues long. From germline, CDR1 is MNHNS and CDR2 SASEGT. CDR3 sequence reads: CASGGTIYGYTF. CDR3 nucleotide sequence: TGTGCCAGCGGGGGGACCATATATGGCTACACCTTC.

The J gene is TRBJ2-1, the V gene TRBV29-1; TRBD2 matches 12 bases. The CDR3 is made up of 14 amino acids. V lost 5 bases to trimming and J lost 9 bases; unmatched junction nucleotides: 8. The germline V gene has CDR1 SQVTM and CDR2 ANQGSEA. CDR3 DNA: TGCAGCGTTTGGCTAGCGGGGGGGCCGCGTGAGCAGTTCTTC. It specifies CSVWLAGGPREQFF.

This chain connects TRBV30 to TRBJ2-1; unclear D gene. The germline gives CDR1 GTSNPN, CDR2 SVGIG (reference sequence). V shed 3 bases and J shed 0 bases, with 12 bases lying between them. The CDR3 has 15 residues. CDR3 sequence: CAWSPSFSSYNEQFF. As DNA, the CDR3 is TGTGCCTGGAGCCCAAGTTTTAGCTCCTACAATGAGCAGTTCTTC.

This clone was observed once. The J gene is TRBJ2-7, the V gene TRBV6-5; TRBD1 matches 9 bases. Germline lookup yields CDR1 MNHEY and CDR2 SVGAGI. V was clipped by 6 bases and J by 2 bases; unmatched bases: 8. CDR3 size: 15 residues. CDR3 residues: CASRESQGAPYEQYF. In DNA form, the CDR3 reads TGTGCCAGCAGGGAATCACAGGGGGCCCCCTACGAGCAGTACTTC.

The gene calls are TRBV5-1 and TRBJ2-3; D unclear. V was cut by 0 bases and J by 1 base, with 6 bases left in between. Looked up from germline, CDR1 is SGHRS and CDR2 is YFSETQ. This CDR3 has 14 amino acids. The chain's CDR3 is CASSLGARTDTQYF. CDR3 bases: TGCGCCAGCAGCTTGGGGGCCCGCACAGATACGCAGTATTTT.

The chain combines TRBV4-2 with TRBJ1-3; no clear D gene. The CDR3 covers 14 residues. Germline assignment: CDR1 LGHNA and CDR2 YNFKEQ. The ends were cut back, 1 base at V and 1 base at J, with 5 bases in the middle. CDR3 sequence (DNA): TGTGCCAGCAGCCAAGGGAGGTCTGGAAACACCATATATTTT. Translated: CASSQGRSGNTIYF.

This clone was seen a few times. This rearrangement joins TRBV7-8 to TRBJ1-3; 7 bases match TRBD1. With 1 base clipped from V and 2 bases from J, the junction kept 14 bases outside the gene matches. This CDR3 is built from 19 residues. Germline V lookup: CDR1 SGHVS, CDR2 FQNEAQ. The CDR3: CASSLVTQTGVNTGNTIYF. The DNA of the CDR3 is TGTGCCAGCAGCTTAGTAACGCAAACAGGGGTTAATACTGGAAACACCATATATTTT.

V and J are TRBV5-1 and TRBJ1-1, with D hard to call. The germline V gene encodes CDR1 SGHRS and CDR2 YFSETQ. There are 12 residues in the CDR3. V was pared by 6 bases and J by 1 base, with 7 bases between. CDR3 DNA: TGCGCCAGCACGGAGGGGAACACTGAAGCTTTCTTT. Its translation: CASTEGNTEAFF.

In this sample, this clone turned up once. This sequence joins TRBV11-3 and TRBJ1-6; TRBD1 agrees at 7 bases. The CDR3 runs 15 residues. Germline CDR1 SGHNT, CDR2 YENEEA. Unmatched junction bases numbered 8, after V lost 5 bases and J lost 7 bases. The CDR3 loop is CASSPWDSRNSPLHF. The CDR3 DNA reads as TGTGCCAGCAGCCCGTGGGACAGCCGGAATTCACCCCTCCACTTT.

The chain uses TRBV7-9 and TRBJ1-4; TRBD1 might be the D (5 bases). Deletions cut 5 bases from V and 10 bases from J, with 20 bases between. The CDR3 runs 15 residues. CDR1 SEHNR and CDR2 FQNEAQ come from the germline V gene (reference sequence). Written as DNA, the CDR3 is TGTGCCAGCAGCCCGTGGGGCAGGGAGGGAGTAAAACTGTTTTTT. This translates into CASSPWGREGVKLFF. The whole variable domain, filled in from reference TRBV7-9 and TRBJ1-4, reads DTGVSQNPRHKITKRGQNVTFRCDPISEHNRLYWYRQTLGQGPEFLTYFQNEAQLEKSRLLSDRFSAERPKGSFSTLEIQRTEQGDSAMYLCASSPWGREGVKLFFGSGTQLSVL.

J is TRBJ1-6 and V is TRBV5-1, with D unclear. V dropped 5 bases and J dropped 7 bases, with 10 bases sitting between them. CDR1 SGHRS and CDR2 YFSETQ come from the germline V gene. CDR3 length equals 13 residues. CDR3 DNA sequence: TGCGCCAGCAGTTTGAGCCTCAATTCACCCCTCCACTTT. Translating gives CASSLSLNSPLHF.

The V and J genes are TRBV18 and TRBJ1-4; tentative D call: TRBD1 (5 bases). Trimming took off 4 bases at V and 3 bases at J, with 9 bases between the two ends. CDR1 is KGHSH and CDR2 is LQKENI in the germline V gene. There are 14 residues in the CDR3. CDR3 in amino acids: CASSLRDSNEKLFF. As DNA, the CDR3 is TGTGCCAGCTCACTCCGGGACTCTAATGAAAAACTGTTTTTT.

V gene TRBV6-5 combines with J gene TRBJ2-7, with TRBD1 identical over 9 bases. The CDR3 sequence is 15 residues long. The V gene end was trimmed by 7 bases and the J gene end by 2 bases; junction bases not matched to a gene: 9. Looked up from germline, CDR1 is MNHEY and CDR2 is SVGAGI. CDR3 residues: CASTPGTGQAYEQYF. Written as DNA, the CDR3 is TGTGCCAGCACCCCCGGGACAGGGCAGGCCTACGAGCAGTACTTC.

As regards this clone: The same CDR3 is also encoded by other DNA sequences in this sample. V gene TRBV6-1 combines with J gene TRBJ1-5, with D perhaps TRBD1 (6 bases). Germline CDR1 is MNHNS and CDR2 is SASEGT. The CDR3 is 15 residues long. The CDR3 loop reads CANRQAGDSNQPQHF. CDR3 DNA sequence: TGTGCAAACAGACAGGCTGGAGATAGCAATCAGCCCCAGCATTTT.

The V gene is TRBV9, the J gene TRBJ1-1; TRBD1 matches at 8 bases. The CDR3 is 14 amino acids. The J segment lost 11 bases and the V segment lost 3 bases, leaving 12 bases of the junction unmatched. The germline gives CDR1 SGDLS, CDR2 YYNGEE. The CDR3: CASSAPTPGQAAFF. CDR3 bases: TGTGCCAGCAGCGCTCCTACTCCGGGACAGGCGGCTTTCTTT.